Shown below are 23 T cell receptor beta chains from a single sample sequenced in a study of response to subunit inactivated influenza vaccine. TCRdb reprocessed the RT-PCR reads via MiXCR and lists one record per CDR3 protein. The data hold around 540,000 distinct CDR3 sequences, with over 9.5% observed a single time. Sample: PBMCs from blood, taken on the day of vaccination. The receptors here all came from a man aged 45 to 65 who received an inactivated influenza vaccine.

This clonotype came up many times. The rearrangement links TRBV5-6 to TRBJ2-7, with a possible D match to TRBD1 (5 bases). Trimming removed 4 bases from V and 3 bases from J, with 14 bases in between. CDR3 length: 14 amino acids. CDR1 SGHDT and CDR2 YYEEEE come from the germline V gene. The CDR3 nucleotides read TGTGCCAGCAGCATCCCGGGTAGGGGCTACGAGCAGTACTTC. It yields the protein CASSIPGRGYEQYF.

This clonotype came up a few times. The chain couples TRBV9 to TRBJ2-5; D possibly corresponds to TRBD1 (5 bases). The V gene lost 0 bases and the J gene lost 5 bases, with 14 bases spanning the gap. The CDR3 sequence is 15 residues long. Germline values: CDR1 SGDLS, CDR2 YYNGEE. The CDR3 loop reads CASSVATGVGETQYF. The CDR3 nucleotides read TGTGCCAGCAGCGTAGCTACAGGAGTTGGTGAGACCCAGTACTTC.

The rearrangement joins TRBV27 to TRBJ2-7; D is ambiguous. The germline V gene encodes CDR1 MNHEY and CDR2 SMNVEV (reference sequence). V was cut by 3 bases and J by 2 bases, with 23 bases left in between. The CDR3 length is 18 residues. The CDR3: CASSFRLSLVGGPYEQYF. CDR3 bases: TGTGCCAGCAGTTTTAGGCTATCTTTAGTGGGCGGACCCTACGAGCAGTACTTC.

Many counts were recorded for this clonotype. V and J are TRBV4-1 and TRBJ2-7; perhaps TRBD1 as D (5 bases). V was shortened by 2 bases and J by 2 bases, with 10 bases between the two germline ends. The CDR3 extends over 14 amino acids. Germline CDR1 reads MGHRA; CDR2 reads YSYEKL. The CDR3 DNA is TGCGCCAGCAGCCAATTAGGACAAGCCTACGAGCAGTACTTC. Translating it yields CASSQLGQAYEQYF.

V gene TRBV7-2 combines with J gene TRBJ1-4; TRBD1 aligns across 11 bases. V was pared by 5 bases and J by 11 bases, with 10 bases of the junction left unmatched. The length of the CDR3 is 15 residues. In germline, CDR1 is SGHTA, CDR2 FQGNSA. This CDR3 reads CASSRQGTGGQKLFF. The CDR3 DNA is TGTGCCAGCAGCCGTCAAGGGACAGGGGGTCAGAAACTGTTTTTT.

CDR3 amino acids: CAITSTPHPPPHQPQHF. For the CDR3, the DNA is TGTGCCATCACCTCCACACCCCATCCTCCCCCTCATCAGCCCCAGCATTTT. This rearrangement joins TRBV25-1 to TRBJ1-5, with D unresolved. The CDR3 has 17 residues. Germline V gene lookup returns CDR1 MGHDK and CDR2 SYGVNS. V dropped 10 bases and J dropped 5 bases, with 27 bases sitting between them.

This clonotype showed up just a few times. The chain uses TRBV4-2 and TRBJ2-1; D not certain. This CDR3 spans 13 amino acids. The germline gives CDR1 LGHNA, CDR2 YNFKEQ. V was pared by 4 bases and J by 4 bases, with 8 bases between. The CDR3 nucleotides are TGTGCCAGCAGCCCTTTTCAATACAATGAGCAGTTCTTC. Encoded protein: CASSPFQYNEQFF.

This chain links TRBV7-9 with TRBJ2-3; D remains ambiguous. Trimming cost V 5 bases and J 5 bases, with 11 bases left between them. CDR1 is SEHNR, CDR2 FQNEAQ, per germline (reference sequence). The CDR3 runs to 13 residues. In DNA form, the CDR3 reads TGTGCCAGCAGCCCTTCCCTTGGAGATACGCAGTATTTT. It encodes CASSPSLGDTQYF.

The CDR3: CASGGVTGELFF. CDR3 in DNA: TGTGCCAGCGGGGGAGTGACCGGGGAGCTGTTTTTT. The V call is TRBV6-5, the J call TRBJ2-2; D tentatively reads TRBD1 or TRBD2 (5 bases each). This CDR3 has 12 amino acids. Germline-derived CDR1 and CDR2 are MNHEY and SVGAGI. Trimming pared 8 bases from V and 5 bases from J, leaving 9 bases between.

This clonotype turned up a few times. The chain employs TRBV20-1 and TRBJ2-7, with a weak D call TRBD1 (5 bases). V lost 0 bases to trimming and J lost 8 bases, with 14 bases between them. The CDR3 runs to 13 residues. Germline V lookup: CDR1 DFQATT, CDR2 SNEGSKA (reference sequence). The CDR3 region has the DNA TGCAGTGCTAGAGATCCGACAGCCCCGAAGCAGTACTTC. It translates to CSARDPTAPKQYF.

This clonotype occurred a few times. The genes are TRBV7-8 and TRBJ2-1; TRBD1 matches 8 bases. CDR1 is SGHVS, CDR2 FQNEAQ, per germline. Losses at the gene ends were 10 bases for V and 7 bases for J; bases not matched to a gene: 6. This CDR3 has 12 residues. CDR3 coding DNA: TGTGCCACCCAGGGGGCGAGGAATGAGCAGTTCTTC. Protein: CATQGARNEQFF.

This clonotype occurred a few times. This sequence joins TRBV12-3 or TRBV12-4 and TRBJ2-3, with a possible D match to TRBD2 (5 bases). The V gene lost 7 bases and the J gene lost 3 bases, with 17 bases spanning the gap. The CDR3 contains 15 residues. CDR3 DNA sequence: TGTGCCAGCACCTTAGGCTGGCGACTAACAGATACGCAGTATTTT. Amino acids: CASTLGWRLTDTQYF.

This clonotype was seen a few times. The gene calls are TRBV6-1 and TRBJ1-1; D is ambiguous. V shed 6 bases and J shed 1 base, with 12 bases lying between them. CDR3 size: 14 residues. Germline CDR1 MNHNS, CDR2 SASEGT. The CDR3 loop is CASRADGRNTEAFF. As DNA, the CDR3 is TGTGCCAGCAGAGCCGACGGTCGGAACACTGAAGCTTTCTTT.

This chain links TRBV6-2 or TRBV6-3 with TRBJ2-7, with 10 bases that match TRBD2. Germline V gene lookup returns CDR1 MNHEY and CDR2 SVGEGT. J gave up 6 bases and V 0 bases, and 5 bases lay outside the gene matches. CDR3 length equals 15 residues. The CDR3 sequence is CASSYSWLAGVEQYF. The CDR3 DNA sequence: TGTGCCAGCAGTTACTCGTGGCTAGCGGGAGTCGAGCAGTACTTC.

This clonotype has only a few counts. The rearrangement uses TRBV18 and TRBJ2-7; TRBD1 matches at 8 bases. The J segment lost 1 base and the V segment lost 4 bases, leaving 15 bases of the junction unmatched. CDR3 length equals 18 residues. Germline CDR1 KGHSH, CDR2 LQKENI. DNA for the CDR3: TGTGCCAGCTCACTTAAAGCAGGGGGCGAGGGGTTTTCCTACGAGCAGTACTTC. Translation gives CASSLKAGGEGFSYEQYF.

This clonotype was counted ten times or more. The chain recombines TRBV5-1 with TRBJ2-1; 9 positions agree with TRBD2. The trim removed 0 bases at V and 10 bases at J, leaving 2 bases unmatched. Germline loops: CDR1 SGHRS, CDR2 YFSETQ. This CDR3 is built from 13 residues. DNA for the CDR3: TGCGCCAGCAGCTTGGCTCTAGCGGGAGAGCAGTTCTTC. Amino acid sequence: CASSLALAGEQFF.

This clonotype was detected only a few times. The chain employs TRBV12-3 or TRBV12-4 and TRBJ2-1; the D gene is possibly TRBD2 (5 bases). V was trimmed by 6 bases and J by 1 base, leaving 13 bases between them. This CDR3 region has 15 residues. The CDR3 nucleotides are TGTGCCAGCAGCCATGGACTTAATTCCTACAATGAGCAGTTCTTC. Its protein is CASSHGLNSYNEQFF.

V is TRBV5-1 and J is TRBJ2-3; tentatively, D is TRBD2 (6 bases). CDR1 and CDR2 (germline): SGHRS, YFSETQ. The CDR3 is 16 amino acids. V lost 4 bases and J 5 bases, leaving 20 bases between the germline ends. The CDR3 sequence is CASSPGTAGGRDTQYF. CDR3 nucleotides: TGCGCCAGCAGCCCAGGGACTGCTGGGGGGAGAGATACGCAGTATTTT.

J is TRBJ2-5 and V is TRBV11-2; 14 nucleotides agree with TRBD2. Germline loops: CDR1 SGHAT, CDR2 FQNNGV. The V and J ends lost 4 bases and 5 bases, in that order; junction bases with no gene match: 3. The CDR3 spans 15 residues. The CDR3 is CASSSWTSGGETQYF. The CDR3 nucleotides are TGTGCCAGCAGCTCGTGGACTAGCGGGGGGGAGACCCAGTACTTC.

The J gene is TRBJ2-2, the V gene TRBV12-3 or TRBV12-4; TRBD2 might be the D (5 bases). This CDR3 has 15 residues. Trimming pared 6 bases from V and 0 bases from J, leaving 11 bases between. CDR3 in amino acids: CASRAANANTGELFF. DNA for the CDR3: TGTGCCAGCAGAGCGGCAAATGCGAACACCGGGGAGCTGTTTTTT.

V usage is TRBV14 and J usage is TRBJ2-7; D is unclear. The ends were cut back, 5 bases at V and 1 base at J, with 12 bases in the middle. The CDR3 extends over 14 amino acids. CDR1 SGHDN and CDR2 FVKESK come from the germline V gene. The CDR3 coding sequence is TGTGCCAGCAGCACCCTGACAAGTTCCTACGAGCAGTACTTC. It is translated as CASSTLTSSYEQYF.

This clonotype was seen a few times. As DNA, the CDR3 is TGTGCCAGCAGCACGTCCCGGGCGGCCCCAGATACGCAGTATTTT. It yields the protein CASSTSRAAPDTQYF. The genes are TRBV28 and TRBJ2-3; no firm D call. The CDR3 has 15 amino acids. V lost 6 bases, J lost 4 bases, and 17 bases lay in between. Looked up from germline, CDR1 is MDHEN and CDR2 is SYDVKM.

This clonotype was recorded many times. This chain uses TRBV12-3 or TRBV12-4 with TRBJ2-7; the D is unclear. V lost 1 base and J 2 bases, leaving 6 bases between the germline ends. This CDR3 comprises 13 residues. The CDR3 nucleotides read TGTGCCAGCAGTTTAGAAGGGACCTACGAGCAGTACTTC. It translates to CASSLEGTYEQYF.